Each of the 10 T cell receptor beta chains below was sequenced from the same sample in a study of T-cell memory formation after mild COVID-19. TCRdb analysed the 5' RACE reads with MiXCR anew, one entry per CDR3 protein. The sample gives about 200,000 distinct CDR3 sequences, just over 9.5% of which show up once; 3.5% is in the top ten. The material sequenced was PBMCs or a T cell subset sorted from them (not recorded which). The receptor source for this set is a man aged 18 to 30 who had mild COVID-19 (a few samples of this study predate the infection). Cell type and time point are not known.

This clonotype was found many times. Written as DNA, the CDR3 is TGTGCCAGCAGTTTATCAAGACAGAATCAGCCCCAGCATTTT. Protein sequence: CASSLSRQNQPQHF. V usage is TRBV27 and J usage is TRBJ1-5, with D maybe TRBD1 (5 bases). V shed 0 bases and J shed 4 bases, with 7 bases lying between them. CDR1 and CDR2 (germline): MNHEY, SMNVEV (reference sequence). The CDR3 contains 14 residues.

This clonotype was counted only a few times. The chain carries TRBV27 and TRBJ2-3, with D maybe TRBD1 (5 bases). The CDR3 has 14 residues. V lost 7 bases and J lost 6, with 17 bases in between. CDR1 and CDR2 (germline): MNHEY, SMNVEV (reference sequence). This CDR3 is CASKPRAVSDTQYF. In DNA form, the CDR3 reads TGTGCCAGCAAACCCAGGGCCGTCTCTGATACGCAGTATTTT.

The chain couples TRBV29-1 to TRBJ1-1; tentative D call: TRBD1 (6 bases). The germline V gene has CDR1 SQVTM and CDR2 ANQGSEA. The CDR3 contains 15 residues. V dropped 4 bases and J dropped 6 bases, with 21 bases sitting between them. CDR3 sequence reads: CSVATLGAPKSEAFF. The CDR3 region has the DNA TGCAGCGTTGCAACTCTGGGGGCGCCTAAATCTGAAGCTTTCTTT.

This clonotype has a handful of counts. The chain carries TRBV2 and TRBJ2-5; a weak D match, TRBD2 (5 bases). Germline V gene data show CDR1 as SNHLY and CDR2 as FYNNEI. The CDR3 totals 12 residues. This CDR3 reads CATSGVGETQYF. The CDR3, as DNA: TGTGCAACCAGCGGAGTCGGAGAGACCCAGTACTTC.

V and J are TRBV28 and TRBJ1-1, with TRBD1 matching over 11 bases. This CDR3 has 15 amino acids. V lost 5 bases and J lost 5; bases outside the gene matches: 7. Germline assignment: CDR1 MDHEN and CDR2 SYDVKM. In nucleotides, the CDR3 is TGTGCCAGCAGTCCAGGGGGGGACAGGGGGACTGAAGCTTTCTTT. As protein: CASSPGGDRGTEAFF.

This clonotype turned up a few times. The gene calls are TRBV4-2 and TRBJ2-4, with D unresolved. V was cut by 0 bases and J by 5 bases, with 11 bases left in between. This CDR3 has 15 residues. Germline lookup yields CDR1 LGHNA and CDR2 YNFKEQ. CDR3 DNA: TGTGCCAGCAGCCAAGATCGGGCCCGGGAAAACATTCAGTACTTC. Amino acid sequence: CASSQDRARENIQYF.

This clonotype turned up a few times. The rearrangement uses TRBV20-1 and TRBJ1-2; TRBD1 is a possible D gene (6 bases). The V end lost 4 bases, the J end lost 7 bases, and 10 bases lay between the germline ends. Per the germline V gene, CDR1 is DFQATT and CDR2 is SNEGSKA (reference sequence). The length of the CDR3 is 11 residues. Here the CDR3 reads CSATGVPGYTF. In nucleotides, the CDR3 is TGCAGTGCTACAGGGGTTCCTGGCTACACCTTC.

This clonotype was observed a handful of times. The CDR3 loop reads CASSQPGGTSGDGTQYF. As DNA, the CDR3 is TGTGCCAGCAGCCAACCTGGAGGGACTAGCGGGGACGGGACCCAGTACTTC. The rearrangement uses TRBV4-2 and TRBJ2-5, with 13 positions matching TRBD2. This CDR3 has 17 residues. The germline gives CDR1 LGHNA, CDR2 YNFKEQ. Trimming took 2 bases from V and 7 from J; bases not matched to a gene: 10.

J is TRBJ1-1 and V is TRBV5-6; possible D gene TRBD1, 6 bases. Germline lookup yields CDR1 SGHDT and CDR2 YYEEEE. The V and J ends lost 6 bases and 7 bases respectively, with 16 bases between them. The CDR3 has 13 residues. The CDR3 nucleotides read TGTGCCAGCACAAAGACCGGGGGCGTTGAAGCTTTCTTT. Translating it yields CASTKTGGVEAFF. The full variable domain, its missing parts supplied by reference TRBV5-6 and TRBJ1-1, is DAGVTQSPTHLIKTRGQQVTLRCSPKSGHDTVSWYQQALGQGPQFIFQYYEEEERQRGNFPDRFSGHQFPNYSSELNVNALLLGDSALYLCASTKTGGVEAFFGQGTRLTVV.

This clonotype was seen only a few times. This chain links TRBV12-3 or TRBV12-4 with TRBJ1-1; D uncertain. The CDR3 extends over 14 amino acids. The V gene lost 2 bases and the J gene lost 3 bases, with 10 bases spanning the gap. This CDR3 is CASSLLGDDTEAFF. The CDR3 DNA sequence: TGTGCCAGCAGTTTATTGGGAGACGACACTGAAGCTTTCTTT.